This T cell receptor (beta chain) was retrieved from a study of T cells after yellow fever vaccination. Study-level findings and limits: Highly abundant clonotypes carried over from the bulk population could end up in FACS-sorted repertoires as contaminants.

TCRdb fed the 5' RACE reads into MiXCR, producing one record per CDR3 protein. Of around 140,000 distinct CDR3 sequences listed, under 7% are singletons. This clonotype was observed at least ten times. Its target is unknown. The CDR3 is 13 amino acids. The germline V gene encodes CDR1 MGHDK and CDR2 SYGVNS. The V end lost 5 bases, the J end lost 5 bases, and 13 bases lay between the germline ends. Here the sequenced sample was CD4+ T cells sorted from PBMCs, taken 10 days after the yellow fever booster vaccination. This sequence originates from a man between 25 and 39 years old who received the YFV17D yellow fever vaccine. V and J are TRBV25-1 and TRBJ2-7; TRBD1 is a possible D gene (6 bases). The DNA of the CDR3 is TGTGCCAGCAGTTTGGGGGCCCAGAACGAGCAGTACTTC. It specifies CASSLGAQNEQYF.